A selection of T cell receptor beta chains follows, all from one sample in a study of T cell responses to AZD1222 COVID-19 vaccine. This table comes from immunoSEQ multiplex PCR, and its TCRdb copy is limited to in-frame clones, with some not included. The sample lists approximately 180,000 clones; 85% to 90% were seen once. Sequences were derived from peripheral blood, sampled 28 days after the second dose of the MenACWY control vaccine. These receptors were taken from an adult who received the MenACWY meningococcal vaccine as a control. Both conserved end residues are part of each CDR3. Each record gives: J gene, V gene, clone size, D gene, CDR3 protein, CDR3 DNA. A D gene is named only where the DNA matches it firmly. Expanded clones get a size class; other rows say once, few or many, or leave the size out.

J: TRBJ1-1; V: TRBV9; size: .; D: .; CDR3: CASSGGPLGTEAFF; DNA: TGTGCCAGCAGTGGAGGTCCCTTGGGCACTGAAGCTTTCTTT
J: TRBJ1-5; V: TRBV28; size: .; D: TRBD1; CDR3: CASLKTTGRQPQHF; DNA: TGTGCCAGCTTAAAAACGACAGGGAGACAGCCCCAGCATTTT
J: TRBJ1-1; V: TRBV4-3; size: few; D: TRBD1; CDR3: CASEGQGGTEAFF; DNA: TGCGCCAGCGAAGGACAGGGAGGAACTGAAGCTTTCTTT
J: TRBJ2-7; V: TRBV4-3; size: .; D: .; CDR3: CASSVGRTTYEQYF; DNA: TGCGCCAGCAGCGTCGGGCGGACGACCTACGAGCAGTACTTC
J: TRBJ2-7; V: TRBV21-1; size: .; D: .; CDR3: CASSKDRRLTGGPNYEQYF; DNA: TGTGCCAGCAGCAAAGATCGTAGGTTGACGGGAGGTCCCAACTACGAGCAGTACTTC
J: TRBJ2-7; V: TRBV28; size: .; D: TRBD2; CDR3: CASSREGDSYEQYF; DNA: TGTGCCAGCAGTCGGGAGGGGGACTCCTACGAGCAGTACTTC
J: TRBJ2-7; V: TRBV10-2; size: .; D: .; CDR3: CASSESYEQYF; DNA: TGCGCCAGCAGTGAGTCGTACGAGCAGTACTTC
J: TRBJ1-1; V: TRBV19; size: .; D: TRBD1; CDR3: CASSIPGQGGTEAFF; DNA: TGTGCCAGTAGTATCCCCGGACAGGGGGGAACTGAAGCTTTCTTT
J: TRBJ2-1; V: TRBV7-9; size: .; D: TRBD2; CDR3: CASSLALAGVDEQFF; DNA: TGTGCCAGCAGCTTAGCACTAGCGGGAGTCGATGAGCAGTTCTTC
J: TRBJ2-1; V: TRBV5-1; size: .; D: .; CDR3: CASSYIAAYNEQFF; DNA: TGCGCCAGCAGCTATATTGCGGCCTACAATGAGCAGTTCTTC
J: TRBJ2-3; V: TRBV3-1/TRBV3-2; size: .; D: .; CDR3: CASSRTKRGDPDTQYF; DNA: TGTGCCAGCAGCCGAACGAAAAGAGGGGACCCAGATACGCAGTATTTT
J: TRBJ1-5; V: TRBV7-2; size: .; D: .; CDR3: CASSPGWGPQHF; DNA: TGTGCCAGCAGCCCGGGGTGGGGGCCCCAGCATTTT
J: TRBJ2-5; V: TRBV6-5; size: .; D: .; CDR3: CASRGLPEGTQYF; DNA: TGTGCCAGCCGGGGGCTTCCAGAGGGGACCCAGTACTTC
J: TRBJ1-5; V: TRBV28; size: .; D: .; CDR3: CASRWDLLSDQPQHF; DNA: TGTGCCAGCCGTTGGGACCTTTTAAGTGATCAGCCCCAGCATTTT
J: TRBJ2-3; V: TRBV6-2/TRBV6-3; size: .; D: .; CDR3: CASSLWGDTQYF; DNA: TGTGCCAGCAGCCTATGGGGAGATACGCAGTATTTT
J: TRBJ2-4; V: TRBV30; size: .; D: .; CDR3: CGGLAKNIQYF; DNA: TGTGGGGGGCTAGCCAAAAACATTCAGTACTTC
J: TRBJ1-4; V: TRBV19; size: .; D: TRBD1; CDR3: CASSFRTGGKLFF; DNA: TGTGCCAGTAGTTTCCGGACAGGGGGAAAACTGTTTTTT
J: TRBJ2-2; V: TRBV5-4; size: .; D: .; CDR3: CASRLPANTGELFF; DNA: TGTGCCAGCAGGCTCCCGGCGAACACCGGGGAGCTGTTTTTT
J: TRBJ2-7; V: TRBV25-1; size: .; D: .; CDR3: CASSENYEQYF; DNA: TGTGCCAGCAGCGAGAATTACGAGCAGTACTTC
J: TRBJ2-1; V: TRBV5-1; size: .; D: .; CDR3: CASSLASSYNEQFF; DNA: TGCGCCAGCAGCTTGGCCAGCTCCTACAATGAGCAGTTCTTC
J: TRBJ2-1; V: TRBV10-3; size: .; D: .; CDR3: CAISPGLLNEQFF; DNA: TGTGCCATCAGTCCGGGACTTCTTAATGAGCAGTTCTTC
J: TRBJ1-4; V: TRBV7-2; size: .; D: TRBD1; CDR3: CASSPRQGYNEKLFF; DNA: TGTGCCAGCAGCCCCCGACAGGGGTATAATGAAAAACTGTTTTTT
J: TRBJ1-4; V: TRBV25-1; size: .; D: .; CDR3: CASEDTLNEKLFF; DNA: TGTGCCAGCGAGGACACTTTGAATGAAAAACTGTTTTTT
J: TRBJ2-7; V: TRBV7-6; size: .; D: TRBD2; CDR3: CASSFEAVSGRTSYEQYF; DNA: TGTGCCAGCAGCTTCGAGGCCGTTAGCGGGAGAACGTCCTACGAGCAGTACTTC
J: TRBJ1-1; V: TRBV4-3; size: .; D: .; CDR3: CASSQRVRAGGTEAFF; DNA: TGCGCCAGCAGCCAAAGGGTCAGGGCTGGTGGCACTGAAGCTTTCTTT
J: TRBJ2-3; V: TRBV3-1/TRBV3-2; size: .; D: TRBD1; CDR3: CASSRTPGQGATDTQYF; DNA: TGTGCCAGCAGCCGCACTCCGGGACAGGGGGCGACAGATACGCAGTATTTT
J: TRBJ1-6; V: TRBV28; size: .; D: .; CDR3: CASSSIISNSPLHF; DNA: TGTGCCAGCAGTTCGATCATTTCTAATTCACCCCTCCACTTT
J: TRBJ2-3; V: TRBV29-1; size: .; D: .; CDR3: CSVDISRQQSTDTQYF; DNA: TGCAGCGTTGATATCTCGCGGCAGCAAAGCACAGATACGCAGTATTTT
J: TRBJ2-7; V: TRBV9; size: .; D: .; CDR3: CASTISGEGGEQYF; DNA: TGTGCCAGCACCATTAGCGGAGAGGGGGGCGAGCAGTACTTC
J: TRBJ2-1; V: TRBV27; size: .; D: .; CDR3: CASSARLQGNEQFF; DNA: TGTGCCAGCAGTGCCCGCTTACAGGGAAATGAGCAGTTCTTC
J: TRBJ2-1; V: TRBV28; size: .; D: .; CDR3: CAGGTTYNEQFF; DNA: TGTGCCGGAGGGACGACCTACAATGAGCAGTTCTTC
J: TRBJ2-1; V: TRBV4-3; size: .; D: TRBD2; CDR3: CASSQASGRANEQFF; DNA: TGCGCCAGCAGCCAAGCTAGCGGGAGGGCCAACGAGCAGTTCTTC
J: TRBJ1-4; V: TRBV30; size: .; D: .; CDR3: CAWSGGGSEKLFF; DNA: TGTGCCTGGAGTGGTGGGGGTTCAGAAAAACTGTTTTTT
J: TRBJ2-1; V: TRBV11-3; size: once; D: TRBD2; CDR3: CASRGSSGMGEQFF; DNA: TGTGCCAGCAGGGGCTCTAGCGGGATGGGAGAGCAGTTCTTC
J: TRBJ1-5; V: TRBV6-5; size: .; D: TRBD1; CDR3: CASSQGARGNQPQHF; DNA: TGTGCCAGCAGTCAGGGGGCGCGAGGTAATCAGCCCCAGCATTTT
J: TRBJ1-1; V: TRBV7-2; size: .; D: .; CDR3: CASSLLGDTEAFF; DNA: TGTGCCAGCAGCTTATTAGGGGACACTGAAGCTTTCTTT
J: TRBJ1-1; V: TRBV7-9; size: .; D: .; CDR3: CASSSLGTEAFF; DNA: TGTGCCAGCAGCTCCCTGGGCACTGAAGCTTTCTTT
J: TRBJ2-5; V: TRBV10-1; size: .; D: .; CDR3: CASSRDPQETQYF; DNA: TGCGCCAGCAGTCGGGACCCCCAAGAGACCCAGTACTTC
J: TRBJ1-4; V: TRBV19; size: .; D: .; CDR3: CASRPVGPPTNEKLFF; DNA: TGTGCCAGTAGGCCAGTGGGCCCCCCAACTAATGAAAAACTGTTTTTT
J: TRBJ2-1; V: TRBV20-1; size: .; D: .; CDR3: CSARDQNEQFF; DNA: TGCAGTGCTAGGGACCAGAATGAGCAGTTCTTC
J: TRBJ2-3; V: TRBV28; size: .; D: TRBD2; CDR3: CASSTRRLAGDVWTDTQYF; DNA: TGTGCCAGCAGCACCCGGCGACTAGCGGGAGATGTTTGGACAGATACGCAGTATTTT
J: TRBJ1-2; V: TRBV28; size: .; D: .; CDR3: CASSLVVRGMGGYTF; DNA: TGTGCCAGCAGTTTGGTGGTGAGGGGTATGGGTGGCTACACCTTC
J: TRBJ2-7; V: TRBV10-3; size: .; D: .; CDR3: CAIRGGGTRPYEQYF; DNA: TGTGCCATCAGGGGAGGGGGAACCCGCCCCTACGAGCAGTACTTC
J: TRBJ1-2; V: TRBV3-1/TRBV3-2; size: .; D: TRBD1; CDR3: CASSFGQGSIGYTF; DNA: TGTGCCAGCAGTTTCGGACAGGGCTCGATCGGCTACACCTTC
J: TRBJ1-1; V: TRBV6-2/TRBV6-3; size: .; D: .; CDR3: CASSYPPSPNTEAFF; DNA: TGTGCCAGCAGTTACCCCCCCTCACCGAACACTGAAGCTTTCTTT
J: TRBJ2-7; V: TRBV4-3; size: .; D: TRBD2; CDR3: CASSQDRLAGGEQYF; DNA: TGCGCCAGCAGCCAAGATAGGCTAGCGGGAGGGGAGCAGTACTTC
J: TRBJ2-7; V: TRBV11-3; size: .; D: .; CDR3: CASSPSGSYEQYF; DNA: TGTGCCAGCAGCCCCAGTGGGTCCTACGAGCAGTACTTC
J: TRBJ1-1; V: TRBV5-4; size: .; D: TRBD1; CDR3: CAGQGMNTEAFF; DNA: TGTGCCGGACAGGGGATGAACACTGAAGCTTTCTTT
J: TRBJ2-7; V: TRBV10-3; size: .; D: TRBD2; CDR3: CAISDSRLTVGTNEQYF; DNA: TGTGCCATCAGCGATTCAAGGTTGACAGTGGGGACTAACGAGCAGTACTTC
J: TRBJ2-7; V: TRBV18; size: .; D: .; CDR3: CASSPVGYYEQYF; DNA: TGTGCCAGCTCACCTGTAGGGTACTACGAGCAGTACTTC